Shown below are 20 T cell receptor beta chains from a single sample sequenced in a study of blood T cell repertoires in COVID-19. Sequencing was performed with immunoSEQ multiplex PCR; in TCRdb, only in-frame clones are kept and a portion is missing. Of roughly 140,000 clones in the sample, around 80% were seen once. Source material: peripheral blood. These receptors were taken from a woman in her forties or fifties with acute or convalescent COVID-19.

The chain recombines TRBV5-1 with TRBJ2-3, with D perhaps TRBD1 (5 bases). CDR1 SGHRS and CDR2 YFSETQ come from the germline V gene. The CDR3 covers 15 residues. The V end lost 1 base, the J end lost 0 bases, and 9 bases lay between the germline ends. CDR3 in DNA: TGCGCCAGCAGCTTGATGGGGCTTAGCACAGATACGCAGTATTTT. This sequence encodes CASSLMGLSTDTQYF.

V is TRBV5-6 and J is TRBJ2-7; 8 bases agree with TRBD2. V was clipped by 4 bases and J by 7 bases; unmatched bases: 16. The CDR3 has 16 amino acids. CDR1 is SGHDT, CDR2 YYEEEE, per germline. This CDR3 is CASSPTLRGGAREQYF. In DNA form, the CDR3 reads TGTGCCAGCAGCCCTACCCTCCGGGGGGGGGCCCGAGAGCAGTACTTC.

V and J are TRBV6-1 and TRBJ1-3, with 7 bases lining up with TRBD1. The V segment lost 4 bases and the J segment 0 bases; nucleotides outside the gene matches: 6. The CDR3 totals 16 residues. Germline CDR1 reads MNHNS; CDR2 reads SASEGT. In nucleotides, the CDR3 is TGTGCCAGCAGTGTAGCGGGACAGAGCTCTGGAAACACCATATATTTT. Protein: CASSVAGQSSGNTIYF.

This rearrangement joins TRBV25-1 to TRBJ2-7; TRBD1 matches 10 bases. V was clipped by 7 bases and J by 6 bases; unmatched bases: 6. Germline CDR1 reads MGHDK; CDR2 reads SYGVNS. The CDR3 runs to 13 residues. CDR3: CASKGQGIREQYF. For the CDR3, the DNA is TGTGCCAGCAAGGGACAGGGGATCCGCGAGCAGTACTTC.

The chain couples TRBV2 to TRBJ1-1; D is uncertain. The CDR3 is made up of 14 amino acids. The V end was cut by 5 bases, the J end by 4 bases, with 14 bases between. Germline values: CDR1 SNHLY, CDR2 FYNNEI. CDR3 sequence (DNA): TGTGCCAGCAGTCGGGATATGACGAGCACTGAAGCTTTCTTT. Protein sequence: CASSRDMTSTEAFF. The full variable domain, in which reference TRBV2 and TRBJ1-1 provide the parts outside the CDR3, is EPEVTQTPSHQVTQMGQEVILRCVPISNHLYFYWYRQILGQKVEFLVSFYNNEISEKSEIFDDQFSVERPDGSNFTLKIRSTKLEDSAMYFCASSRDMTSTEAFFGQGTRLTVV.

V gene TRBV28 combines with J gene TRBJ1-2; D is unresolved. Germline loops: CDR1 MDHEN, CDR2 SYDVKM. V dropped 2 bases and J dropped 8 bases, with 9 bases sitting between them. This CDR3 comprises 12 residues. CDR3 sequence: CASSLLLEGYTF. CDR3 nucleotides: TGTGCCAGCAGTTTACTTCTGGAGGGCTACACCTTC.

The CDR3 spells CSVQDPSGNTIYF. DNA for the CDR3: TGCAGCGTGCAGGATCCCTCTGGAAACACCATATATTTT. This rearrangement joins TRBV29-1 to TRBJ1-3; D is unresolved. This CDR3 is 13 amino acids long. CDR1 and CDR2 from the germline V gene are SQVTM and ANQGSEA. V lost 6 bases, J lost 0 bases, and 9 bases lay in between.

The gene calls are TRBV3-1 (or the pseudogene TRBV3-2) and TRBJ2-7, with 7 bases that match TRBD2. The V and J ends lost 6 bases and 7 bases, in that order; junction bases with no gene match: 9. The CDR3 spans 13 residues. Germline V gene lookup returns CDR1 LGHDT and CDR2 YNNKEL (reference sequence). The CDR3 protein is CASSALAMGEQYF. The CDR3 DNA reads TGTGCCAGCAGTGCACTAGCGATGGGTGAGCAGTACTTC.

This clone showed up just once. J is TRBJ1-3 and V is TRBV6-6, with a weak D call TRBD1 (5 bases). The CDR3 loop spans 14 amino acids. V was shortened by 6 bases and J by 0 bases, with 9 bases between the two germline ends. Germline V gene data show CDR1 as MNHNY and CDR2 as SVGAGI (reference sequence). The CDR3 DNA sequence: TGTGCCAGCAGACAGGATCCCTCTGGAAACACCATATATTTT. This codes for CASRQDPSGNTIYF.

The rearrangement joins TRBV2 to TRBJ2-1; 8 bases align to TRBD2. CDR1 and CDR2 from the germline V gene are SNHLY and FYNNEI. Unmatched junction bases numbered 5, after V lost 6 bases and J lost 1 base. The CDR3 runs 15 residues. The CDR3 DNA reads as TGTGCCAGCAGAGCTACGGGGGGGTCCTACAATGAGCAGTTCTTC. Translating gives CASRATGGSYNEQFF.

The V and J genes are TRBV4-3 and TRBJ2-3, with TRBD2 as a possible D gene (6 bases). The V end lost 0 bases, the J end lost 6 bases, and 19 bases lay between the germline ends. The CDR3 is made up of 17 amino acids. Germline loops: CDR1 LGHNA, CDR2 YSLEER. DNA for the CDR3: TGCGCCAGCAGCCAAGATAGTGGGGGGACCCCCGGGGATACGCAGTATTTT. Amino acids: CASSQDSGGTPGDTQYF.

The rearrangement uses TRBV6-2 or TRBV6-3 and TRBJ2-6; 8 positions match TRBD1. After removal of 5 bases from V and 2 bases from J, the junction contained 8 bases not matched to a gene. Germline V lookup: CDR1 MNHEY, CDR2 SVGEGT. The CDR3 length is 17 residues. In nucleotides, the CDR3 is TGTGCCAGCAGTCCAGGACAGGGCCCAACTGGGGCCAACGTCCTGACTTTC. It is translated as CASSPGQGPTGANVLTF.

The chain joins TRBV11-2 to TRBJ2-7, with TRBD2 matching over 10 bases. Germline CDR1 reads SGHAT; CDR2 reads FQNNGV. J gave up 0 bases and V 2 bases, and 10 bases lay outside the gene matches. The CDR3 extends over 18 amino acids. The CDR3 nucleotides read TGTGCCAGCAGCTTACCTAAGAGGGCTAGCGGGAGCTCCTACGAGCAGTACTTC. Translated, it gives CASSLPKRASGSSYEQYF.

V gene TRBV30 combines with J gene TRBJ1-2; the D gene is possibly TRBD1 (5 bases). Germline CDR1 reads GTSNPN; CDR2 reads SVGIG (reference sequence). This CDR3 region has 13 residues. V was pared by 5 bases and J by 9 bases, with 19 bases between. CDR3 DNA sequence: TGTGCCTGGGCCCTGGGGGGTCCCGTGAGCTACACCTTC. Its protein product is CAWALGGPVSYTF.

In its sample, this clone was seen a few times. V gene TRBV5-1 combines with J gene TRBJ1-4; no clear D. Trimming cost V 0 bases and J 4 bases, with 10 bases left between them. Germline V gives CDR1 SGHRS, CDR2 YFSETQ. CDR3 length: 15 residues. CDR3 DNA: TGCGCCAGCAGCTTGGGTAGGACTATTAATGAAAAACTGTTTTTT. It encodes CASSLGRTINEKLFF.

The chain recombines TRBV11-2 with TRBJ2-7, with a possible D match to TRBD1 (6 bases). Germline V gives CDR1 SGHAT, CDR2 FQNNGV. V dropped 1 base and J dropped 0 bases, with 13 bases sitting between them. The CDR3 extends over 16 amino acids. The CDR3 sequence is CASSLVWGQGSYEQYF. The CDR3 DNA reads as TGTGCCAGCAGCTTAGTGTGGGGGCAGGGCTCCTACGAGCAGTACTTC.

V is TRBV5-1 and J is TRBJ1-3; TRBD1 agrees at 11 bases. The J segment lost 4 bases and the V segment lost 0 bases, leaving 9 bases of the junction unmatched. Germline V gene sequence: CDR1 SGHRS, CDR2 YFSETQ. There are 18 residues in the CDR3. The CDR3 DNA reads as TGCGCCAGCAGCTTGGGGACGAGGACAGGGGGCGCCGGAAACACCATATATTTT. Protein sequence: CASSLGTRTGGAGNTIYF.

The chain joins TRBV12-3 or TRBV12-4 to TRBJ1-5, with D maybe TRBD1 (5 bases). The V gene lost 0 bases and the J gene lost 7 bases, with 7 bases spanning the gap. This CDR3 region has 13 residues. This CDR3 reads CASSLAGGQPQHF. Here the CDR3 DNA reads TGTGCCAGCAGTTTAGCGGGGGGGCAGCCCCAGCATTTT.

The V call is TRBV10-1, the J call TRBJ2-3; no firm D call. Per germline, CDR1 WNHNN and CDR2 SYGVQD (reference sequence). The CDR3 is 13 amino acids. V shed 4 bases and J shed 8 bases, with 13 bases lying between them. The CDR3, as DNA: TGCGCCAGCAGTGGGTCAGGCCGGAGTACGCAGTATTTT. This translates into CASSGSGRSTQYF.

CDR3 protein: CATSDAATVGDEQFF. CDR3 coding DNA: TGTGCCACCAGTGATGCCGCTACGGTAGGGGATGAGCAGTTCTTC. The chain has TRBV24-1 and TRBJ2-1; D is perhaps TRBD1 (5 bases). V lost 3 bases, J lost 8 bases, and 16 bases lay in between. The CDR3 covers 15 residues. The V gene's germline CDR1 is KGHDR and CDR2 SFDVKD.